A selection of T cell receptor beta chains follows, all from one sample in a study of Ad26.COV2.S vaccination and SARS-CoV-2 variants. This table comes from immunoSEQ multiplex PCR, and its TCRdb copy is limited to in-frame clones, with some not included. The sample has roughly 400,000 clones; around 91% are singletons. Source: peripheral blood, taken in a trial of Ad26.COV2.S vaccine versus placebo. These TCRs come from a person between 18 and 65 years old who received the Ad26.COV2.S COVID-19 vaccine or a placebo. The CDR3 runs from the conserved cysteine through the conserved F or W.

TRBV27 | CASSSGTSGQETQYF
TRBV2 | CASSEQGADNEQFF
TRBV5-1 | CASSLGGSKGETQYF
TRBV28 | CASSLSLGTYNEQFF
TRBV5-1 | CASSLGLAGTDTQYF
TRBV28 | CASRSTANIQYF
TRBV20-1 | CSARLNTEAFF
TRBV7-9 | CASSQGQGRGNTEAFF
TRBV7-9 | CASSFIGGDNEQFF
TRBV9 | CASSVGRGDGNQPQHF
TRBV11-2 | CASSLDFRSWETQYF
TRBV28 | CASSSLGNQPQHF
TRBV14 | CASSQARGLYEQYF
TRBV19 | CASSIRGSGNTIYF
TRBV7-9 | CASSSSELGFHEQYF
TRBV7-2 | CASSLDFKSEQYF
TRBV28 | CASSLRGLGGTDTQYF
TRBV18 | CASSPGGRVQETQYF
TRBV9 | CASSYSSVGGYEQYF
TRBV20-1 | CSARAQVEQFF
TRBV20-1 | CSVETNTEAFF
TRBV7-6 | CASSFLAGGPGEQFF
TRBV28 | CASSPSTGNVSPLHF
TRBV5-1 | CASSTGQGAEVFYGYTF
TRBV7-3 | CASSPTGGPTDTQYF
TRBV21-1 | CASSKERETQYF
TRBV19 | CASSPRQGAQPQHF
TRBV6-6 | CASTLIQGKTEAFF
TRBV7-2 | CASSFAPDRPYQETQYF
TRBV6-6 | CASSYSPNSPLHF
TRBV2 | CASSDRQFKNIQYF
TRBV10-3 | CAISESQTSGAKNIQYF
TRBV6-2/TRBV6-3 | CASSHPRGTEAFF
TRBV24-1 | CATSQDSARLGVRTGELFF
TRBV28 | CASSPGLAGGGDYEQYF
TRBV10-1 | CASSAENIQYF
TRBV27 | CASSSSGAGNQPQHF
TRBV27 | CASRLGQGFNNEQFF
TRBV5-4 | CASSSLSGSNFREQYF
TRBV28 | CASSLGQYEQYF
TRBV5-1 | CASSFGGQVPNFYGYTF
TRBV18 | CASSPRGRGPGGYNEQFF
TRBV7-2 | CASSLDGDYGYTF
TRBV15 | CATSRDLGGTQYF
TRBV7-2 | CASSQRNYGYTF
TRBV5-1 | CASTPGLAGGYNEQFF
TRBV11-1 | CASSPSPTSVGETQYF
TRBV15 | CATSDPFQGAYEQYF
TRBV7-9 | CASSPRELGYEETQYF
TRBV10-3 | CAGSSDGTTEAFF
TRBV28 | CASSLRTGARYEQYF
TRBV5-8 | CASSTDGTSGSSAKNIQYF
TRBV28 | CASSPLLLGIKNNEQFF